Below are 28 T cell receptor beta chains sequenced from a single sample in a study of T cell changes during pregnancy in multiple sclerosis. The protocol was immunoSEQ multiplex PCR, while the TCRdb copy is restricted to in-frame clones and leaves out a portion. Among approximately 70,000 clones listed, over 80% were seen once. Sequences were derived from CD4+ T cells from peripheral blood mononuclear cells, sampled before pregnancy. These receptor sequences come from a female donor with multiple sclerosis, enrolled in a pregnancy study.

This chain links TRBV6-4 with TRBJ2-1; D remains ambiguous. Germline V CDR1 and CDR2: MRHNA, SNTAGT. This CDR3 is 13 amino acids long. V dropped 2 bases and J dropped 11 bases, with 13 bases sitting between them. Here the CDR3 reads CASSDPSVYKQFF. CDR3 sequence (DNA): TGTGCCAGCAGTGACCCGTCGGTTTATAAGCAGTTCTTC.

The genes are TRBV7-2 and TRBJ1-2, with D unresolved. Germline loops: CDR1 SGHTA, CDR2 FQGNSA. Trimming shortened V by 8 bases and J by 7 bases, and 17 bases separated the two germline ends. CDR3 length: 13 residues. The CDR3 region has the DNA TGTGCCAGCGTAAAACCGGGGATGGGTGGCTACACCTTC. This sequence encodes CASVKPGMGGYTF. Filled out from reference TRBV7-2 and TRBJ1-2, the complete variable domain reads GAGVSQSPSNKVTEKGKDVELRCDPISGHTALYWYRQSLGQGLEFLIYFQGNSAPDKSGLPSDRFSAERTGGSVSTLTIQRTQQEDSAVYLCASVKPGMGGYTFGSGTRLTVV.

The V call is TRBV19, the J call TRBJ1-5; TRBD1 matches at 8 bases. Germline trimming cut 9 bases from V and 6 bases from J; bases unmatched to any gene: 16. There are 16 residues in the CDR3. Germline V gene sequence: CDR1 LNHDA, CDR2 SQIVND (reference sequence). The CDR3 reads CASVLTGVLEGQPQHF. DNA of the CDR3: TGTGCCAGCGTTCTGACAGGGGTTCTTGAAGGTCAGCCCCAGCATTTT.

This clone was detected only a few times. This chain connects TRBV7-8 to TRBJ2-7; perhaps TRBD2 as D (5 bases). The CDR3 spans 13 residues. The germline gives CDR1 SGHVS, CDR2 FQNEAQ. Trimming took 3 bases from V and 7 from J, leaving 13 bases between them. The CDR3 protein is CASSLVETGEQYF. CDR3 DNA: TGTGCCAGCAGCTTGGTTGAGACGGGAGAGCAGTACTTC.

The rearrangement joins TRBV30 to TRBJ2-5; TRBD1 aligns across 7 bases. CDR3 size: 13 residues. The trim removed 3 bases at V and 2 bases at J, leaving 3 bases unmatched. Germline V gene sequence: CDR1 GTSNPN, CDR2 SVGIG (reference sequence). The CDR3 spells CAWSPDRQETQYF. In DNA, the CDR3 is TGTGCCTGGAGCCCGGACAGGCAAGAGACCCAGTACTTC.

In this sample, this clone turned up a few times. CDR3 DNA: TGCGCCAGCAGCCAGTACTACAGGGGGCGCGGCACTGAAGCTTTCTTT. This translates into CASSQYYRGRGTEAFF. This sequence joins TRBV4-3 and TRBJ1-1; TRBD1 agrees at 9 bases. Germline lookup yields CDR1 LGHNA and CDR2 YSLEER. V dropped 3 bases and J dropped 4; count of bases not matched to a gene: 9. There are 16 residues in the CDR3.

V gene TRBV19 combines with J gene TRBJ1-1; TRBD1 matches 7 bases. This CDR3 has 15 residues. CDR1 LNHDA and CDR2 SQIVND come from the germline V gene (reference sequence). J gave up 4 bases and V 1 base, and 6 bases lay outside the gene matches. The CDR3 DNA sequence: TGTGCCAGTAGTATAGTCACAGGGGTGGGCACTGAAGCTTTCTTT. Its protein product is CASSIVTGVGTEAFF.

This clone was detected only once. This chain links TRBV30 with TRBJ1-2; D perhaps matches TRBD1 (6 bases). The CDR3 runs 14 residues. The V gene's germline CDR1 is GTSNPN and CDR2 SVGIG (reference sequence). Trimming took 2 bases from V and 7 from J, leaving 17 bases between them. The CDR3 sequence is CAWSPSGRGSGYTF. The CDR3 DNA reads TGTGCCTGGAGTCCTTCGGGCAGGGGTAGTGGCTACACCTTC.

The chain employs TRBV28 and TRBJ2-7; unclear D gene. With 5 bases removed from V and 0 bases from J, the gap between germline ends came to 5 bases. Germline-derived CDR1 and CDR2 are MDHEN and SYDVKM. CDR3 length equals 12 residues. The CDR3 nucleotides read TGTGCCAGCAGTCACAGCTCCTACGAGCAGTACTTC. Its translation: CASSHSSYEQYF.

V and J are TRBV5-4 and TRBJ1-1; D remains unclear. Germline lookup yields CDR1 SGHNT and CDR2 YYREEE (reference sequence). CDR3 size: 12 residues. Deletions cut 0 bases from V and 7 bases from J, with 7 bases between. In DNA form, the CDR3 reads TGTGCCAGCAGCTTGGGACTGTATGAAGCTTTCTTT. Protein product: CASSLGLYEAFF. Using reference TRBV5-4 and TRBJ1-1 for the parts outside the CDR3, the full variable domain is ETGVTQSPTHLIKTRGQQVTLRCSSQSGHNTVSWYQQALGQGPQFIFQYYREEENGRGNFPPRFSGLQFPNYSSELNVNALELDDSALYLCASSLGLYEAFFGQGTRLTVV.

The rearrangement links TRBV25-1 to TRBJ1-1; 8 bases are shared with TRBD1. Losses at the gene ends were 3 bases for V and 0 bases for J; bases not matched to a gene: 6. Per the germline V gene, CDR1 is MGHDK and CDR2 is SYGVNS. The CDR3 is 16 residues long. The CDR3, as DNA: TGTGCCAGCAGTGACTCACGACAGGGGATGAACACTGAAGCTTTCTTT. Its protein is CASSDSRQGMNTEAFF.

This rearrangement joins TRBV2 to TRBJ1-5, with 8 bases identical to TRBD1. The V gene end was trimmed by 4 bases and the J gene end by 7 bases; junction bases not matched to a gene: 3. Germline CDR1 is SNHLY and CDR2 is FYNNEI. There are 13 residues in the CDR3. The CDR3 sequence: CASSGTGKQPQHF. In DNA form, the CDR3 reads TGTGCCAGCAGTGGGACAGGGAAACAGCCCCAGCATTTT.

This chain links TRBV19 with TRBJ2-1, with D perhaps matching TRBD2 (6 bases). Trimming took 4 bases from V and 7 from J, leaving 23 bases between them. CDR3 length: 17 residues. Per the germline V gene, CDR1 is LNHDA and CDR2 is SQIVND (reference sequence). For the CDR3, the DNA is TGTGCCAGTAGTACCCATGCACTAGCCCCGAGGGTTAATGAGCAGTTCTTC. The encoded protein is CASSTHALAPRVNEQFF.

This chain uses TRBV30 with TRBJ1-6; 7 bases are a match to TRBD1. Per the germline V gene, CDR1 is GTSNPN and CDR2 is SVGIG (reference sequence). Losses at the gene ends were 7 bases for V and 10 bases for J; bases not matched to a gene: 10. The CDR3 has 13 residues. CDR3 region: CAFQKGQSSPLHF. CDR3 DNA: TGTGCCTTTCAGAAGGGACAGTCCTCACCCCTCCACTTT.

This sequence joins TRBV18 and TRBJ2-3; 9 nucleotides agree with TRBD2. This CDR3 is built from 17 residues. Germline values: CDR1 KGHSH, CDR2 LQKENI. J was trimmed by 0 bases and V by 3 bases; bases with no gene match: 7. CDR3 amino acids: CASSPPTAGGSTDTQYF. DNA of the CDR3: TGTGCCAGCTCACCTCCTACGGCGGGAGGGAGCACAGATACGCAGTATTTT.

The V gene is TRBV29-1, the J gene TRBJ2-2, with TRBD2 identical over 9 bases. The junction had 6 bases not matched to a gene; V was cut back by 5 bases and J by 5 bases. The CDR3 spans 14 residues. The germline gives CDR1 SQVTM, CDR2 ANQGSEA. The CDR3 reads CSVLRGGGTGELFF. The CDR3, as DNA: TGCAGCGTTCTGCGGGGGGGAGGAACCGGGGAGCTGTTTTTT.

The chain recombines TRBV6-6 with TRBJ2-7; D may be TRBD2 (5 bases). Trimming took 4 bases from V and 2 from J, leaving 9 bases between them. Germline values: CDR1 MNHNY, CDR2 SVGAGI (reference sequence). This CDR3 region has 13 residues. CDR3 sequence reads: CASSSGSTYEQYF. CDR3 nucleotides: TGTGCCAGCAGTTCGGGAAGCACCTACGAGCAGTACTTC.

J is TRBJ2-2 and V is TRBV19, with TRBD1 matching 7 bases. V lost 7 bases and J lost 1; bases outside the gene matches: 9. The CDR3 spans 16 residues. Per the germline V gene, CDR1 is LNHDA and CDR2 is SQIVND (reference sequence). Here the CDR3 DNA reads TGTGCCAGTAAAGTGGGACAGCCCGGGAACACCGGGGAGCTGTTTTTT. Translation: CASKVGQPGNTGELFF.

The chain is built from TRBV2 and TRBJ2-5; 11 nucleotides align to TRBD2. Germline V gives CDR1 SNHLY, CDR2 FYNNEI. J was trimmed by 5 bases and V by 8 bases; bases with no gene match: 7. The CDR3 totals 14 residues. CDR3 sequence reads: CASETSGRQETQYF. Written as DNA, the CDR3 is TGTGCCAGCGAAACTAGCGGGAGACAGGAGACCCAGTACTTC.

This chain uses TRBV18 with TRBJ1-1; a weak D match, TRBD1 (5 bases). Germline-derived CDR1 and CDR2 are KGHSH and LQKENI. The CDR3 totals 13 residues. Trimming pared 6 bases from V and 6 bases from J, leaving 14 bases between. The DNA of the CDR3 is TGTGCCAGCTCCACCACCGGACAACCTGAAGCTTTCTTT. This gives the protein CASSTTGQPEAFF.

The chain carries TRBV7-8 and TRBJ2-3; tentative D call: TRBD1 (6 bases). Trimming took off 0 bases at V and 0 bases at J, with 19 bases between the two ends. Germline CDR1 SGHVS, CDR2 FQNEAQ. This CDR3 is built from 19 residues. The CDR3 nucleotides read TGTGCCAGCAGCTTAGCCGGACAGATAACGTACTCTAGCACAGATACGCAGTATTTT. It encodes CASSLAGQITYSSTDTQYF. The full variable domain, with the rest looked up from reference TRBV7-8 and TRBJ2-3, is GAGVSQSPRYKVAKRGQDVALRCDPISGHVSLFWYQQALGQGPEFLTYFQNEAQLDKSGLPSDRFFAERPEGSVSTLKIQRTQQEDSAVYLCASSLAGQITYSSTDTQYFGPGTRLTVL.

J is TRBJ2-1 and V is TRBV18, with TRBD2 identical over 13 bases. The germline V gene has CDR1 KGHSH and CDR2 LQKENI. The CDR3 sequence is 15 residues long. V shed 4 bases and J 8 bases; nucleotides not matched to a gene: 5. CDR3 protein: CASSRTSGSLDEQFF. Written as DNA, the CDR3 is TGTGCCAGCTCACGGACTAGCGGGAGTTTGGATGAGCAGTTCTTC.

The chain employs TRBV6-6 and TRBJ1-1; 11 nucleotides line up with TRBD1. The CDR3 extends over 16 amino acids. Germline V lookup: CDR1 MNHNY, CDR2 SVGAGI (reference sequence). V shed 6 bases, J shed 1 base, and the junction held 7 bases outside the gene matches. The CDR3 bases are TGTGCCAGCAGACCCGGACAGGGGGCTGGGAACACTGAAGCTTTCTTT. Protein product: CASRPGQGAGNTEAFF.

This clone was picked up many times. The chain employs TRBV7-3 and TRBJ1-5, with 8 nucleotides matching TRBD1. J lost 4 bases, V lost 5 bases, and 4 bases had no gene match. Germline V gene lookup returns CDR1 SGHTA and CDR2 FQGTGA. The CDR3 is 14 amino acids. CDR3 sequence reads: CASSPHRGNQPQHF. The CDR3 DNA is TGTGCCAGCAGCCCGCACAGGGGGAATCAGCCCCAGCATTTT.

The chain recombines TRBV9 with TRBJ2-6; 8 nucleotides line up with TRBD2. The germline CDR1 and CDR2 sequences are SGDLS and YYNGEE. CDR3 length equals 19 residues. After removal of 0 bases from V and 2 bases from J, the junction contained 10 bases not matched to a gene. In DNA, the CDR3 is TGTGCCAGCAGCGTAGAGGCGGGACTAGTTTTTACTGGGGCCAACGTCCTGACTTTC. It codes for CASSVEAGLVFTGANVLTF.

This sequence joins TRBV14 and TRBJ2-7; 12 bases agree with TRBD2. This CDR3 has 17 residues. The V segment lost 1 base and the J segment 2 bases; nucleotides outside the gene matches: 6. Looked up from germline, CDR1 is SGHDN and CDR2 is FVKESK. The CDR3 DNA is TGTGCCAGCAGCCAAGTAACTAGCGGGGGGTACGCCTACGAGCAGTACTTC. Amino acid sequence: CASSQVTSGGYAYEQYF.

CDR3 residues: CASSSTAYNSPLHF. In DNA form, the CDR3 reads TGTGCCAGCAGCTCGACAGCTTATAATTCACCCCTCCACTTT. The chain combines TRBV7-2 with TRBJ1-6; D is possibly TRBD1 (5 bases). Germline CDR1 and CDR2: SGHTA and FQGNSA. Trimming removed 4 bases at V and 4 bases at J, with 8 bases between. The CDR3 runs to 14 residues.

The chain employs TRBV6-5 and TRBJ1-1; no firm D call. Trimming removed 7 bases at V and 4 bases at J, with 7 bases between. CDR1 and CDR2 from the germline V gene are MNHEY and SVGAGI. This CDR3 contains 11 residues. The CDR3 spells CASIHVTEAFF. In DNA, the CDR3 is TGTGCCAGCATCCATGTCACTGAAGCTTTCTTT.